This T cell receptor beta chain was captured by sequencing in a study of T cell repertoires in cytomegalovirus infection. Turning to the study itself: Researchers turned to recently identified HLA-C-restricted CMV epitopes as well as well-studied HLA-B-restricted ones. Through public TCR beta signatures, both CMV infection and matching HLA type were indicated.

TCRdb re-called the reads through MiXCR, storing one row per CDR3 protein. Found here are some 500,000 distinct CDR3 sequences, about 33% of them singletons; the top ten hold around a sixth. Only a few counts were recorded for this clonotype. What it binds is not known. From germline, CDR1 is ENHRY and CDR2 SYGVKD. CDR3 length equals 12 residues. V was clipped by 2 bases and J by 7 bases, with 6 bases between them. The rearrangement uses TRBV10-3 and TRBJ2-1; weak D call: TRBD1 (5 bases). The TCR sequence derives from a human donor in good health (CMV status not recorded). Some clones in this sample may be carry-over from other donors' samples. Here the sequenced sample was cultured PBMCs, taken from culture after CMV antigen stimulation. The CDR3, as DNA: TGTGCCATCAGTGAGAGGGGTAATGAGCAGTTCTTC. Its translation: CAISERGNEQFF.